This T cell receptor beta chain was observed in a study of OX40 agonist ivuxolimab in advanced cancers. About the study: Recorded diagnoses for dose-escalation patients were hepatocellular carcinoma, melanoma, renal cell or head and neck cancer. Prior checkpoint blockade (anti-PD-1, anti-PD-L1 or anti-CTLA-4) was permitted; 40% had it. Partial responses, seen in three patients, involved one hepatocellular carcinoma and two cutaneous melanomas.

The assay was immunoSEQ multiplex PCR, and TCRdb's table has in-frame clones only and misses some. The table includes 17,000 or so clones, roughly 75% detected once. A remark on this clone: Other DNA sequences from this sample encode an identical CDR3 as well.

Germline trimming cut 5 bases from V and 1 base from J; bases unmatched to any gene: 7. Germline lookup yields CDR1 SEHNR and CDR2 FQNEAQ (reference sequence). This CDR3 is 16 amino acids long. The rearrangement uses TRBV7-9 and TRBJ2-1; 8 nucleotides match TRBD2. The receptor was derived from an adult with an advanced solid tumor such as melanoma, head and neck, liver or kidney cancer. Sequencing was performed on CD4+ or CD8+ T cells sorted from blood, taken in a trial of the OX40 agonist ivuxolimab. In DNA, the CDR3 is TGTGCCAGCAGCCACAACAGCGGGAGTTCCTACAATGAGCAGTTCTTC. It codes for CASSHNSGSSYNEQFF.